The following is a T cell receptor (beta chain) sequence with its context. These data originate in a study of blood T cell repertoires in COVID-19. As for the study in general: COVID-19 samples collected from the United States, Italy and Spain covered acute and convalescent phases. T cells, B-cell-depleted T cells, or PBMCs provided the cDNA or gDNA that served as material.

Germline V gene sequence: CDR1 SGHAT, CDR2 FQNNGV. This CDR3 is built from 18 residues. The V gene end was trimmed by 0 bases and the J gene end by 6 bases; junction bases not matched to a gene: 16. Measured with immunoSEQ multiplex PCR; TCRdb has only the in-frame clones, and not every one. The data show hundreds of thousands of clones, around 90% seen once. Sequencing was performed on PBMCs or T cells enriched from blood (not recorded which). The sequence came from a woman aged 60-70 years in a cohort exposed to, infected with or recovered from COVID-19 (not recorded which). The chain recombines TRBV11-2 with TRBJ2-7; 8 nucleotides match TRBD2. CDR3 coding DNA: TGTGCCAGCAGCTTAGATGGAAGACTCCCCGGGAGGGGGATCGAGCAGTACTTC. It encodes CASSLDGRLPGRGIEQYF.